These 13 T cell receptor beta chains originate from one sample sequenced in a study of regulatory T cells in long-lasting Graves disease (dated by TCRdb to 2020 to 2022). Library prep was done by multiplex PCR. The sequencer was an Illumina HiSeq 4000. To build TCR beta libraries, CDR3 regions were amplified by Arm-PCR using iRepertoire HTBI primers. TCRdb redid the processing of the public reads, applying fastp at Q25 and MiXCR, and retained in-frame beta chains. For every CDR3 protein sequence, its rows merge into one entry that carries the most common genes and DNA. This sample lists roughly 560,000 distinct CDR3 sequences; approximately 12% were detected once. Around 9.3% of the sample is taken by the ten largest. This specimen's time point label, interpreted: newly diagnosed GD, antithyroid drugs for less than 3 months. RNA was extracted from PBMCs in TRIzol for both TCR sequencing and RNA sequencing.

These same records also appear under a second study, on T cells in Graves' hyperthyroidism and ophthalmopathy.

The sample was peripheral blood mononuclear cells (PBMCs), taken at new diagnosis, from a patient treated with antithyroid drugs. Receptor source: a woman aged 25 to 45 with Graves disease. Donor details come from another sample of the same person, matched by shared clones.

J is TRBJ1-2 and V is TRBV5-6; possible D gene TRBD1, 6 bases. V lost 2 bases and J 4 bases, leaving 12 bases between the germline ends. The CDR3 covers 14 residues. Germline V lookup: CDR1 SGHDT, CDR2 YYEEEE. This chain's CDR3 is CASSLGTLIYGYTF. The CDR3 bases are TGTGCCAGCAGCTTAGGGACACTAATCTATGGCTACACCTTC.

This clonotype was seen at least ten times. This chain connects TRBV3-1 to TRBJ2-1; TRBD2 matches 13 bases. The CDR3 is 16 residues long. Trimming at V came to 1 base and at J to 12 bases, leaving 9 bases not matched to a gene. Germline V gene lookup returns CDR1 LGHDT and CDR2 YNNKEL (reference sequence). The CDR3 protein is CASSQGTSGSQGLQFF. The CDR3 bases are TGTGCCAGCAGCCAAGGGACTAGCGGGAGTCAAGGGCTGCAGTTCTTC.

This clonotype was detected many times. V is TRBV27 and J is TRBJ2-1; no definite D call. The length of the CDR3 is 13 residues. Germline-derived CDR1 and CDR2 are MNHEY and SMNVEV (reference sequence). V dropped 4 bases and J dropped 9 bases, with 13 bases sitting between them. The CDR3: CASSSFRLGEQFF. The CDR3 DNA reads TGTGCCAGCAGTTCCTTCAGACTTGGTGAGCAGTTCTTC.

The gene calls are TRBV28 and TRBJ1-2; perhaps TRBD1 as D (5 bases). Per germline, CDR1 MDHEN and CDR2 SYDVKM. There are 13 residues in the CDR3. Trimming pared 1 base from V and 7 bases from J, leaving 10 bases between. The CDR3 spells CASSLLRGRGYTF. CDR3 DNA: TGTGCCAGCAGTTTATTAAGGGGCCGTGGCTACACCTTC.

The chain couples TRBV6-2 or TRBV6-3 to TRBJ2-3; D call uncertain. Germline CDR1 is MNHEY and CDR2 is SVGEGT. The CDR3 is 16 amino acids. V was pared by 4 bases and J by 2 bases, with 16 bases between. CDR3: CASSSRPVQFTDTQYF. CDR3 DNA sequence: TGTGCCAGCAGTTCCCGGCCGGTCCAATTCACAGATACGCAGTATTTT.

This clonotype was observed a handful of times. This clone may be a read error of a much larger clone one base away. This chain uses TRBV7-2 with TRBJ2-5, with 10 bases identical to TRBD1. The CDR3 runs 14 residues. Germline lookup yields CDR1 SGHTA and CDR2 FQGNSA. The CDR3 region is CASSRDRGQEAQYF. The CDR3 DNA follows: TGTGCCAGCAGCCGGGACAGGGGACAAGAGGCCCAGTACTTC.

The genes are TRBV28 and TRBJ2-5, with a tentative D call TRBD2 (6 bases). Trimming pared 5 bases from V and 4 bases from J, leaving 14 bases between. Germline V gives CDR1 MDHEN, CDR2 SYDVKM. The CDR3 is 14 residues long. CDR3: CASSTPGRGETQYF. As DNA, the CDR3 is TGTGCCAGCAGTACCCCGGGGCGGGGAGAGACCCAGTACTTC.

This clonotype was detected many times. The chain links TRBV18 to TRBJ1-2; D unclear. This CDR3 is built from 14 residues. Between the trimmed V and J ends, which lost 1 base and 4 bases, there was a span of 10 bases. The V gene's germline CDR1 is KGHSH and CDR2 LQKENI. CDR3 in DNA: TGTGCCAGCTCACCACAGGACCTAGGCTATGGCTACACCTTC. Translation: CASSPQDLGYGYTF.

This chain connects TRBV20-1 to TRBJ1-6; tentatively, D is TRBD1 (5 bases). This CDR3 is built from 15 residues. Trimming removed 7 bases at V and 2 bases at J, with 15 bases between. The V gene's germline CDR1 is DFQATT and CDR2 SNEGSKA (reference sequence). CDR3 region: CSGTKGEAYNSPLHF. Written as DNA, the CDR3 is TGCAGTGGTACGAAAGGGGAGGCCTATAATTCACCCCTCCACTTT.

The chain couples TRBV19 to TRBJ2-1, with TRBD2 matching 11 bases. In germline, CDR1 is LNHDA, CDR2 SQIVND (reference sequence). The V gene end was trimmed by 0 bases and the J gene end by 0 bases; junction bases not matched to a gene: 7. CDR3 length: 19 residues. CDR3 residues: CASSIDSGTSGGSYNEQFF. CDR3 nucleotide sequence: TGTGCCAGTAGTATAGACTCCGGGACTAGCGGAGGCTCCTACAATGAGCAGTTCTTC.

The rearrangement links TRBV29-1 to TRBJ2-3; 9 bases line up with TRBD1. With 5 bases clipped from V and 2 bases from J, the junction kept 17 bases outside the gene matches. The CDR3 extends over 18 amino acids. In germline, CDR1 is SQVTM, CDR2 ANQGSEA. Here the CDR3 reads CSVPRLGTGWGTTDTQYF. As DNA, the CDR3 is TGCAGCGTTCCACGACTCGGGACAGGGTGGGGGACCACAGATACGCAGTATTTT.

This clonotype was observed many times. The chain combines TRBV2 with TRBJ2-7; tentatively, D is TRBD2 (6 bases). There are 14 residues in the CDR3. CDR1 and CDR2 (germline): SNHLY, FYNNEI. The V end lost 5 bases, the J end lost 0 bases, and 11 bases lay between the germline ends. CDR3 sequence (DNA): TGTGCCAGCAGTCCCGGGGAGGCCTCCTACGAGCAGTACTTC. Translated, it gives CASSPGEASYEQYF.

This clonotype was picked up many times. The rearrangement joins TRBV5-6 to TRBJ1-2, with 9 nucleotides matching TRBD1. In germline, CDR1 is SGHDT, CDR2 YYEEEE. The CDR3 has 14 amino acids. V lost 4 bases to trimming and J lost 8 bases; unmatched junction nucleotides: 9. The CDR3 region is CASSPGQGTGGYTF. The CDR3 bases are TGTGCCAGCAGCCCTGGACAGGGGACAGGCGGCTACACCTTC.